What follows are 9 T cell receptor beta chains derived from one specimen sequenced in a study of shared clonotypes between healthy human individuals. Using immunoSEQ multiplex PCR, the repertoire was profiled, and TCRdb retains in-frame clones only, with some absent. The sample contains more than 2,000,000 clones, 85% to 95% of which appear only once. Sequenced: naive CD4+ T cells sorted from blood. The subset here: CD45RA+ positively selected. These receptors were collected from a man younger than 30 in good health.

V is TRBV6-6 and J is TRBJ1-6; no definite D call. V dropped 7 bases and J dropped 2 bases, with 6 bases sitting between them. CDR1 and CDR2 from the germline V gene are MNHNY and SVGAGI (reference sequence). CDR3 size: 13 residues. The CDR3 DNA reads TGTGCCAGCAATCTTCCCTATAATTCACCCCTCCACTTT. Protein: CASNLPYNSPLHF.

The chain couples TRBV5-4 to TRBJ1-1, with D maybe TRBD1 (5 bases). Germline V gene lookup returns CDR1 SGHNT and CDR2 YYREEE (reference sequence). V lost 10 bases to trimming and J lost 1 base, with 17 bases between them. This CDR3 is built from 14 residues. The DNA for the CDR3 is TGTGCCCCTACCCCTCAGGACAAGAACACTGAAGCTTTCTTT. Translating gives CAPTPQDKNTEAFF.

Comments on this clone: Other nucleotide sequences in the sample specify the same CDR3. The V gene is TRBV7-3, the J gene TRBJ2-3, with 11 bases aligning to TRBD2. Germline V lookup: CDR1 SGHTA, CDR2 FQGTGA. This CDR3 region has 15 residues. V lost 5 bases, J lost 3 bases, and 4 bases stayed unmatched. The CDR3: CASSPSGGSTDTQYF. In nucleotides, the CDR3 is TGTGCCAGCAGCCCTAGCGGGGGGTCGACAGATACGCAGTATTTT.

The CDR3 reads CASSMAGEAPYEQYF. The CDR3, as DNA: TGTGCCAGTAGTATGGCCGGGGAGGCCCCGTACGAGCAGTACTTC. V and J are TRBV19 and TRBJ2-7, with a weak D call TRBD2 (6 bases). V was pared by 3 bases and J by 4 bases, with 16 bases between. The CDR3 runs to 15 residues. CDR1 is LNHDA, CDR2 SQIVND, per germline (reference sequence).

The chain couples TRBV11-2 to TRBJ2-3; TRBD2 matches at 14 bases. CDR3 length: 17 amino acids. Germline values: CDR1 SGHAT, CDR2 FQNNGV. V lost 5 bases and J lost 1; bases outside the gene matches: 5. The CDR3 sequence: CASSLRTSGGRTDTQYF. Here the CDR3 DNA reads TGTGCCAGCAGCCTAAGGACTAGCGGGGGGCGCACAGATACGCAGTATTTT. The full variable domain, rest sourced from reference TRBV11-2 and TRBJ2-3, is EAGVAQSPRYKIIEKRQSVAFWCNPISGHATLYWYQQILGQGPKLLIQFQNNGVVDDSQLPKDRFSAERLKGVDSTLKIQPAKLEDSAVYLCASSLRTSGGRTDTQYFGPGTRLTVL.

A few counts support this clone. In nucleotides, the CDR3 is TGTGCCAGCAGCTTAGCGGCCGGTTGGACAGGCCTCTCCTACGAGCAGTACTTC. This sequence encodes CASSLAAGWTGLSYEQYF. This chain links TRBV7-9 with TRBJ2-7, with 7 bases lining up with TRBD1. The CDR3 runs to 18 residues. V lost 0 bases, J lost 0 bases, and 11 bases stayed unmatched. The germline CDR1 and CDR2 sequences are SEHNR and FQNEAQ (reference sequence).

The CDR3 nucleotides are TGTGCCAGCAGACCGACAGAGTTACAAGAGACCCAGTACTTC. Its translation: CASRPTELQETQYF. The chain recombines TRBV6-5 with TRBJ2-5; D possibly corresponds to TRBD1 (5 bases). The CDR3 runs 14 residues. V was clipped by 6 bases and J by 2 bases, with 13 bases between them. CDR1 MNHEY and CDR2 SVGAGI come from the germline V gene.

A note on this clone: This sample also contains other DNA sequences that code for the same CDR3. The genes are TRBV20-1 and TRBJ2-7; D call uncertain. Trimming took off 6 bases at V and 0 bases at J, with 0 bases between the two ends. CDR1 is DFQATT, CDR2 SNEGSKA, per germline (reference sequence). The CDR3 runs to 9 residues. The CDR3 here is CSASYEQYF. CDR3 DNA sequence: TGCAGTGCCTCCTACGAGCAGTACTTC.

This clone occurred once. Other DNA sequences in the sample encode the same CDR3. The chain is built from TRBV10-3 and TRBJ2-7; 7 bases are shared with TRBD1. V lost 7 bases and J lost 0; bases outside the gene matches: 3. Germline CDR1 ENHRY, CDR2 SYGVKD. The CDR3 consists of 13 residues. The CDR3, as DNA: TGTGCCATCAAGGCAGGGGGCTCCTACGAGCAGTACTTC. It specifies CAIKAGGSYEQYF.